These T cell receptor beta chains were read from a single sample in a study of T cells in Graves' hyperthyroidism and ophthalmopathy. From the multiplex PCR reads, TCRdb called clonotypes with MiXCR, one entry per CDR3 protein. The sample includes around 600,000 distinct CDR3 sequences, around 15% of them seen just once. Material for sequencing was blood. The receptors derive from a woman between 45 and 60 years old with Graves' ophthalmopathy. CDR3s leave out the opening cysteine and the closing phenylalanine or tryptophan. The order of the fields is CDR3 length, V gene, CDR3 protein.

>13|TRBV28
ASGTSGVSSYEQY
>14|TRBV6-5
ASSSPRTGRRTEAF
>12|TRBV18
ASSRGYSNQPQH
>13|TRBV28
ASSLGASGTETQY
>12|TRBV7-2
ASSLGWRNTEAF
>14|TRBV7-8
ASSLVPTGGPSEQY
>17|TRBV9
ASSGGISGSPSNTGELF
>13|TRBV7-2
ASSPTRGGRDTQY
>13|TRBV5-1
ASSLEQGRLAEQF
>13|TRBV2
ASREGHPDNTEAF
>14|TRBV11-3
ASSLDLILGRMTQY